Listed below are T cell receptor beta chains from one sample, sequenced in a study of shared clonotypes between healthy human individuals. Data came from immunoSEQ multiplex PCR; TCRdb stores just in-frame clones and leaves some out. This sample yields about 380,000 clones, of which about 96% are seen a single time; around 0.3% belongs to the top ten. Material: memory CD8+ T cells sorted from blood. Every receptor here comes from a man under 40 in good health. Each CDR3 is given with its conserved first and last residue. D genes are given only for firm matches. Clone size is not always given. Where it is, it says once, few, many or a class for expanded clones.

V gene	D gene	clone size	J gene	CDR3 DNA	CDR3 protein
TRBV12-5	.	.	TRBJ2-1	TGTGCTAGTGCCTCCCCGGGACACAGCCGTTACAATGAGCAGTTCTTC	CASASPGHSRYNEQFF
TRBV6-1	.	once	TRBJ1-2	TGTGCCAGCAAGGCCGGCTATGGCTACACCTTC	CASKAGYGYTF
TRBV18	TRBD1	once	TRBJ2-7	TGTGCCAGCTCACCAACCCGCTCGGGACAGTACTCCTACGAGCAGTACTTC	CASSPTRSGQYSYEQYF
TRBV27	.	.	TRBJ2-2	TGTGCCAGCAGTTCCCCTGCGGGACACCGGGAGCTGTTTTTT	CASSSPAGHRELFF
TRBV11-3	.	.	TRBJ2-6	TGTGCCAGCAGCCCGGGCCTCTCTGGGGCCAACGTCCTGACTTTC	CASSPGLSGANVLTF
TRBV13	.	.	TRBJ2-1	TGTGCCAGCAGCTTTTCCAATGAGCAGTTCTTC	CASSFSNEQFF
TRBV7-9	.	.	TRBJ2-3	TGTGCCAGCAGCGACACCGGGACTAGCACAGATACGCAGTATTTT	CASSDTGTSTDTQYF
TRBV19	.	.	TRBJ2-7	TGTGCCAGTAGTAGGACGGTAACCGTCTACGAGCAGTACTTC	CASSRTVTVYEQYF
TRBV2	.	.	TRBJ2-7	TGTGCCAGCAGTGGGACTGCCCATAGGCAGTACTTC	CASSGTAHRQYF
TRBV20-1	.	.	TRBJ2-7	TGCAGTGCAATTACAGGATACGAGCAGTACTTC	CSAITGYEQYF
TRBV7-3	.	.	TRBJ2-7	TGTGCCAGCAGCTTAACTAGCGGTACCTACGAGCAGTACTTC	CASSLTSGTYEQYF
TRBV19	.	.	TRBJ2-7	TGTGCCAGTAGTATGGGGGCAGGCTACGAGCAGTACTTC	CASSMGAGYEQYF
TRBV5-1	.	.	TRBJ2-7	TGCGCCAGCAGCTTGGACACTGGGACCTACGAGCAGTACTTC	CASSLDTGTYEQYF
TRBV21-1	.	.	TRBJ2-3	TGTGCCAGCAGCTCTCAGACACGCACAGATACGCAGTATTTT	CASSSQTRTDTQYF
TRBV7-2	TRBD2	.	TRBJ2-1	TGTGCCAGCAGCCCCACGAAGGCTAGCGGGTTTAGCTCCTACAATGAGCAGTTCTTC	CASSPTKASGFSSYNEQFF
TRBV7-6	.	.	TRBJ2-2	TGTGCCAGCAGCTTAGAGGCCCTGGGAGTGGCCGGGGAGCTGTTTTTT	CASSLEALGVAGELFF
TRBV18	TRBD2	.	TRBJ2-7	TGTGCCAGCTCACCAGTGGCGGGAGTGAGGAACGAGCAGTACTTC	CASSPVAGVRNEQYF
TRBV7-9	.	.	TRBJ1-3	TGTGCCAGCAGGGCAGGGTTCGGAAACACCATATATTTT	CASRAGFGNTIYF
TRBV27	TRBD1	.	TRBJ2-1	TGTGCCAGCAGTTTGACAGGGGGCAATGAGCAGTTCTTC	CASSLTGGNEQFF
TRBV7-3	.	.	TRBJ2-2	TGTGCCAGCAGCTTCCGGGGGACCGGGGAGCTGTTTTTT	CASSFRGTGELFF
TRBV28	.	.	TRBJ1-1	TGTGCCAGCAGTTTTCCGCAGGGCACTGAAGCTTTCTTT	CASSFPQGTEAFF
TRBV19	TRBD1	.	TRBJ2-3	TGTGCCAGTAGTCGTTCTTGGGGACAGGGGACAGATACGCAGTATTTT	CASSRSWGQGTDTQYF
TRBV28	TRBD1	.	TRBJ2-1	TGTGCCAGCAGTAAAGACACGGGACAGCCTCACAATGAGCAGTTCTTC	CASSKDTGQPHNEQFF
TRBV28	.	.	TRBJ2-2	TGTGCCAGCAGTTCCCTCTCCTCGTTGCGCACCGGGGAGCTGTTTTTT	CASSSLSSLRTGELFF
TRBV4-1	.	.	TRBJ2-7	TGCGCCAGCAGCCCTCACCAGCCTACCTACGAGCAGTACTTC	CASSPHQPTYEQYF
TRBV9	.	.	TRBJ2-7	TGTGCCAGCAGCCGGAATGGGGGTTCCTACGAGCAGTACTTC	CASSRNGGSYEQYF
TRBV27	TRBD2	.	TRBJ2-7	TGTGCCAGCAGTTTACTAGCGGGAGGGTACGAGCAGTACTTC	CASSLLAGGYEQYF
TRBV7-9	.	.	TRBJ1-2	TGTGCCAGCAGCTTGGACAACTATGGCTACACCTTC	CASSLDNYGYTF
TRBV12-5	TRBD1	.	TRBJ2-7	TGTGCTAGTGGTCCGGGACAGGGTGGCTACGAGCAGTACTTC	CASGPGQGGYEQYF
TRBV6-4	.	.	TRBJ2-4	TGTGCCAGCAGTGGTAAAAACCCCCTAAAAAACATTCAGTACTTC	CASSGKNPLKNIQYF
TRBV4-1	.	.	TRBJ1-5	TGCGCCAGCAGCCCCGGACAGCAGCATTTT	CASSPGQQHF
TRBV29-1	TRBD1	.	TRBJ1-5	TGCAGCGTTGAGGGCGCAGGGGGGGAGCCCCAGCATTTT	CSVEGAGGEPQHF
TRBV4-1	TRBD2	once	TRBJ2-3	TGCGCCAGCAGCCTGCATTGGGGACTAGACACAGATACGCAGTATTTT	CASSLHWGLDTDTQYF
TRBV19	.	.	TRBJ2-7	TGTGCCAGTAGTATGCGGGGAACCTACGAGCAGTACTTC	CASSMRGTYEQYF
TRBV29-1	TRBD1	.	TRBJ2-7	TGCAGCGTTACCCCATCGACAGGGGACTTGGCCTACGAGCAGTACTTC	CSVTPSTGDLAYEQYF
TRBV18	.	once	TRBJ2-4	TGTGCCAGCTCACCACCGACGCGTCTAGCCAAAAACATTCAGTACTTC	CASSPPTRLAKNIQYF
TRBV2	TRBD2	.	TRBJ2-6	TGTGCCAGCAGTGTAACCCTAGCGGGAGCTGGGGCCAACGTCCTGACTTTC	CASSVTLAGAGANVLTF
TRBV28	.	.	TRBJ2-1	TGTGCCAGCAGTCCCTGGGCAGGGACCCTTTACAATGAGCAGTTCTTC	CASSPWAGTLYNEQFF
TRBV6-6	.	.	TRBJ2-7	TGTGCCAGCAGTTACTCGCAGGGGAGAGTCTACGAGCAGTACTTC	CASSYSQGRVYEQYF
TRBV5-6	TRBD2	.	TRBJ2-5	TGTGCCAGCAGCTCCGGGACTAGCGGGAGGGTAGAGACCCAGTACTTC	CASSSGTSGRVETQYF
TRBV28	.	.	TRBJ1-1	TGTGCCAGCAGGGGGGCGAAGACTGAAGCTTTCTTT	CASRGAKTEAFF
TRBV5-6	.	.	TRBJ2-1	TGTGCCAGCAGCTTCTTAGGCGGCAACAATGAGCAGTTCTTC	CASSFLGGNNEQFF
TRBV28	TRBD2	.	TRBJ2-7	TGTGCCAGCAGCGGCGCGGGAACTAGCGGATCCTACGAGCAGTACTTC	CASSGAGTSGSYEQYF
TRBV19	TRBD2	.	TRBJ2-5	TGTGCCAGTTCCATAGCGGGAGGGGGAGAGACCCAGTACTTC	CASSIAGGGETQYF
TRBV10-2	TRBD2	.	TRBJ2-3	TGCGCCAGCAGTGAGTTATTAACGGGAGGTACAGATACGCAGTATTTT	CASSELLTGGTDTQYF
TRBV11-2	TRBD2	once	TRBJ2-3	TGTGCCAGCAGCTTAGAGGTTGGACTAGCGGGCACAGATACGCAGTATTTT	CASSLEVGLAGTDTQYF
TRBV7-9	.	.	TRBJ1-1	TGTGCCAGCAGCCGGTTCACTGAAGCTTTCTTT	CASSRFTEAFF
TRBV7-9	.	.	TRBJ2-6	TGTGCCAGCAGCTTAGTAGTCCCTGGGGCCAACGTCCTGACTTTC	CASSLVVPGANVLTF
TRBV27	.	.	TRBJ1-1	TGTGCCAGCAGTTACCAGAGGAACACTGAAGCTTTCTTT	CASSYQRNTEAFF
TRBV30	.	.	TRBJ2-7	TGTGCCTGGACACGGGGCAGCGACGAGCAGTACTTC	CAWTRGSDEQYF
TRBV7-3	.	.	TRBJ2-6	TGTGCCAGCAGCTTAACAACGGGCTCTGGGGCCAACGTCCTGACTTTC	CASSLTTGSGANVLTF
TRBV9	TRBD2	.	TRBJ2-1	TGTGCCAGCAGCGCGACTAGCGGGAGTGGGAATGAGCAGTTCTTC	CASSATSGSGNEQFF